This is a list of T cell receptor beta chains from one sample in a study of CD8+CD57+ T cells in acquired aplastic anemia. MiXCR, applied by TCRdb to the reads, yields one record per CDR3 protein. The repertoire holds 200,000 to 250,000 distinct CDR3 sequences, with 65% as singletons. The sample consisted of sorted CD4+, CD8+, or CD8+CD57+ T cells (not recorded which) from PBMCs. The receptor source for this set is a human donor with aplastic anemia. Each CDR3 is given with its conserved first and last residue. D genes are given only for firm matches. Not all rows give a size; the values are once, few, many and, for expanded clones, a class.

D gene: NA
clone size: NA
CDR3 length: 15
V gene: TRBV20-1
J gene: TRBJ2-7
CDR3 DNA: TGCAGTGCTAGGCGGTCAAAATCCACAGCCTACGAGCAGTACTTC
CDR3 protein: CSARRSKSTAYEQYF

D gene: TRBD1
clone size: NA
CDR3 length: 16
V gene: TRBV5-1
J gene: TRBJ2-7
CDR3 DNA: TGCGCCAGCAGCTTGGCTTCCAGGGGGACGTCCTACGAGCAGTACTTC
CDR3 protein: CASSLASRGTSYEQYF

D gene: TRBD2
clone size: NA
CDR3 length: 16
V gene: TRBV10-2
J gene: TRBJ2-3
CDR3 DNA: TGCGCCAGCAGTGAGTCCGAGGGAGGGCCGCCAGATACGCAGTATTTT
CDR3 protein: CASSESEGGPPDTQYF

D gene: NA
clone size: NA
CDR3 length: 14
V gene: TRBV6-1
J gene: TRBJ2-7
CDR3 DNA: TGTGCCAGCAGTCGGACGGTAAGCTCCTACGAGCAGTACTTC
CDR3 protein: CASSRTVSSYEQYF

D gene: NA
clone size: NA
CDR3 length: 14
V gene: TRBV7-9
J gene: TRBJ1-1
CDR3 DNA: TGTGCCGGCAGCTTAGGCAGCATGAACACTGAAGCTTTCTTT
CDR3 protein: CAGSLGSMNTEAFF

D gene: TRBD1
clone size: once
CDR3 length: 15
V gene: TRBV20-1
J gene: TRBJ1-5
CDR3 DNA: TGCAGTGCTAGAGATTCACAGGGGGCGAGGCAGCCCCAGCATTTT
CDR3 protein: CSARDSQGARQPQHF

D gene: TRBD1
clone size: NA
CDR3 length: 13
V gene: TRBV20-1
J gene: TRBJ2-7
CDR3 DNA: TGCAGTGCTAGAACAGGGGAAGGATACGAGCAGTACTTC
CDR3 protein: CSARTGEGYEQYF

D gene: NA
clone size: NA
CDR3 length: 14
V gene: TRBV7-3
J gene: TRBJ2-7
CDR3 DNA: TGTGCCAGCAGTCCAGGGTTGGACTCCTACGAGCAGTACTTC
CDR3 protein: CASSPGLDSYEQYF

D gene: NA
clone size: NA
CDR3 length: 15
V gene: TRBV19
J gene: TRBJ1-1
CDR3 DNA: TGTGCCAGTAGTAGAGTAACGGGACGAAACACTGAAGCTTTCTTT
CDR3 protein: CASSRVTGRNTEAFF

D gene: NA
clone size: once
CDR3 length: 11
V gene: TRBV20-1
J gene: TRBJ2-7
CDR3 DNA: TGCAGTGCCGTTTCAGGCTACGAGCAGTACTTC
CDR3 protein: CSAVSGYEQYF

D gene: TRBD1
clone size: NA
CDR3 length: 13
V gene: TRBV29-1
J gene: TRBJ2-7
CDR3 DNA: TGCAGCGTCGACCCGGGACAGGGCGACGAGCAGTACTTC
CDR3 protein: CSVDPGQGDEQYF

D gene: TRBD1
clone size: many
CDR3 length: 14
V gene: TRBV7-9
J gene: TRBJ2-7
CDR3 DNA: TGTGCCAGCAGTGTCCAGGGGGCCAACTACGAGCAGTACTTC
CDR3 protein: CASSVQGANYEQYF

D gene: TRBD1
clone size: many
CDR3 length: 16
V gene: TRBV10-3
J gene: TRBJ1-1
CDR3 DNA: TGTGCCGCGGGACAGGGTGCAGTTTCGGGTAACACTGAAGCTTTCTTT
CDR3 protein: CAAGQGAVSGNTEAFF

D gene: NA
clone size: few
CDR3 length: 12
V gene: TRBV20-1
J gene: TRBJ1-3
CDR3 DNA: TGCAGTGCCGGGGACTCTGGAAACACCATATATTTT
CDR3 protein: CSAGDSGNTIYF

D gene: NA
clone size: few
CDR3 length: 12
V gene: TRBV20-1
J gene: TRBJ2-1
CDR3 DNA: TGCAGTGCTGGTCTAGGGTCCAATGAGCAGTTCTTC
CDR3 protein: CSAGLGSNEQFF

D gene: NA
clone size: many
CDR3 length: 13
V gene: TRBV2
J gene: TRBJ2-7
CDR3 DNA: TGTGCCAGCAGTGGAGGGGGTGGAGGCGAGCAGTACTTC
CDR3 protein: CASSGGGGGEQYF

D gene: TRBD2
clone size: NA
CDR3 length: 16
V gene: TRBV14
J gene: TRBJ2-7
CDR3 DNA: TGTGCCAGCAGCCAAGAAGAAGCGGGGGGTCCCTACGAGCAGTACTTC
CDR3 protein: CASSQEEAGGPYEQYF

D gene: TRBD2
clone size: once
CDR3 length: 14
V gene: TRBV7-2
J gene: TRBJ2-7
CDR3 DNA: TGTGCCAGCAGCCGGACTAGCGGGGGCTACGAGCGGTACTTC
CDR3 protein: CASSRTSGGYERYF

D gene: NA
clone size: NA
CDR3 length: 16
V gene: TRBV7-2
J gene: TRBJ2-3
CDR3 DNA: TGTGCCAGCAGCTTAGGGCTAGCTAGGATAGCAGATACGCAGTATTTT
CDR3 protein: CASSLGLARIADTQYF

D gene: NA
clone size: many
CDR3 length: 15
V gene: TRBV11-2
J gene: TRBJ2-5
CDR3 DNA: TGTGCCAGCAGCTTAGCGACGGGAAACCAAGAGACCCAGTACTTC
CDR3 protein: CASSLATGNQETQYF

D gene: TRBD1
clone size: NA
CDR3 length: 13
V gene: TRBV7-9
J gene: TRBJ2-7
CDR3 DNA: TGTGCTAGCGCCGGGACAGGGATCTACGAGCAGTACTTC
CDR3 protein: CASAGTGIYEQYF

D gene: TRBD1
clone size: NA
CDR3 length: 14
V gene: TRBV12-3/TRBV12-4
J gene: TRBJ2-2
CDR3 DNA: TGTGCCAGCAGGGGACAGGGCGACACCGGGGAGCTGTTTTTT
CDR3 protein: CASRGQGDTGELFF

D gene: NA
clone size: NA
CDR3 length: 14
V gene: TRBV2
J gene: TRBJ2-1
CDR3 DNA: TGTGCCAGCAGTCCGGGATCTACCTACAATGAGCAGTTCTTC
CDR3 protein: CASSPGSTYNEQFF

D gene: TRBD1
clone size: NA
CDR3 length: 17
V gene: TRBV25-1
J gene: TRBJ1-4
CDR3 DNA: TGTGCCAGCAGTGATGATCGAGTCAGGGGGCCCCGTGAAAAACTGTTTTTT
CDR3 protein: CASSDDRVRGPREKLFF

D gene: NA
clone size: NA
CDR3 length: 15
V gene: TRBV7-8
J gene: TRBJ2-3
CDR3 DNA: TGTGCCAGCAGCTTAGCCGACCTTAACGCAGATACGCAGTATTTT
CDR3 protein: CASSLADLNADTQYF

D gene: NA
clone size: NA
CDR3 length: 12
V gene: TRBV15
J gene: TRBJ1-2
CDR3 DNA: TGTGCCACCAGCAGAGGGGGAGATGGCTACACCTTC
CDR3 protein: CATSRGGDGYTF

D gene: TRBD1
clone size: NA
CDR3 length: 15
V gene: TRBV5-1
J gene: TRBJ2-7
CDR3 DNA: TGCGCCAGCAGCTTGTCAACGACAGGGACCTACGAGCAGTACTTC
CDR3 protein: CASSLSTTGTYEQYF

D gene: NA
clone size: NA
CDR3 length: 14
V gene: TRBV19
J gene: TRBJ2-3
CDR3 DNA: TGTGCCAGTAGTACAGGACCCCGGTTCGATACGCAGTATTTT
CDR3 protein: CASSTGPRFDTQYF

D gene: NA
clone size: NA
CDR3 length: 15
V gene: TRBV7-9
J gene: TRBJ1-5
CDR3 DNA: TGTGCCAGCAGCCGGACAGAAGGGAGCAATCAGCCCCAGCATTTT
CDR3 protein: CASSRTEGSNQPQHF

D gene: NA
clone size: once
CDR3 length: 12
V gene: TRBV6-1
J gene: TRBJ1-1
CDR3 DNA: TGTGCCAGCAGTGGGACAGACACTGAAGCTTTCTTT
CDR3 protein: CASSGTDTEAFF

D gene: NA
clone size: NA
CDR3 length: 18
V gene: TRBV2
J gene: TRBJ2-7
CDR3 DNA: TGTGCCAGCAGTTACTCTTACTTTCGTCGGAACAGCTCCTACGAGCAGTACTTC
CDR3 protein: CASSYSYFRRNSSYEQYF

D gene: TRBD1
clone size: NA
CDR3 length: 17
V gene: TRBV19
J gene: TRBJ1-6
CDR3 DNA: TGTGCCAGTAGTATTGGGACAGGAGCCACCTATAATTCACCCCTCCACTTT
CDR3 protein: CASSIGTGATYNSPLHF

D gene: TRBD1
clone size: once
CDR3 length: 15
V gene: TRBV11-2
J gene: TRBJ2-3
CDR3 DNA: TGTGCCAGCAGCTTAAGGGGACAGAGCACAGATACGCAGTATTTT
CDR3 protein: CASSLRGQSTDTQYF

D gene: TRBD1
clone size: few
CDR3 length: 13
V gene: TRBV20-1
J gene: TRBJ1-5
CDR3 DNA: TGCAGTGCTCGTAAGGGGGCAGATCAGCCCCAGCATTTT
CDR3 protein: CSARKGADQPQHF

D gene: NA
clone size: NA
CDR3 length: 16
V gene: TRBV7-9
J gene: TRBJ1-2
CDR3 DNA: TGTGCCAGCAGCTTAGCGAGGGCCGGCGGGAGCTATGGCTACACCTTC
CDR3 protein: CASSLARAGGSYGYTF

D gene: NA
clone size: NA
CDR3 length: 11
V gene: TRBV10-3
J gene: TRBJ2-2
CDR3 DNA: TGTGCCATCAGTAACACCGGGGAGCTGTTTTTT
CDR3 protein: CAISNTGELFF

D gene: TRBD1
clone size: few
CDR3 length: 12
V gene: TRBV5-1
J gene: TRBJ2-7
CDR3 DNA: TGCGCCAGCAGCCGACAGGGCCACGAGCAGTACTTC
CDR3 protein: CASSRQGHEQYF

D gene: TRBD1
clone size: few
CDR3 length: 16
V gene: TRBV25-1
J gene: TRBJ2-7
CDR3 DNA: TGTGCCAGCATTCGAGGGGAGGGACAGGGGGTGGGAGAGCAGTACTTC
CDR3 protein: CASIRGEGQGVGEQYF

D gene: TRBD1
clone size: NA
CDR3 length: 15
V gene: TRBV7-6
J gene: TRBJ1-6
CDR3 DNA: TGTGCCAGCAGCCACGGACAGGGCGATCATTCACCCCTCCACTTT
CDR3 protein: CASSHGQGDHSPLHF

D gene: TRBD1
clone size: many
CDR3 length: 16
V gene: TRBV9
J gene: TRBJ2-3
CDR3 DNA: TGTGCCAGCAGCGGAAGACAGGGGTCTAGCACAGATACGCAGTATTTT
CDR3 protein: CASSGRQGSSTDTQYF

D gene: NA
clone size: NA
CDR3 length: 15
V gene: TRBV24-1
J gene: TRBJ2-1
CDR3 DNA: TGTGCCACCAGTTCAGGACAGAGCTCCTACAATGAGCAGTTCTTC
CDR3 protein: CATSSGQSSYNEQFF

D gene: NA
clone size: few
CDR3 length: 12
V gene: TRBV12-3/TRBV12-4
J gene: TRBJ2-7
CDR3 DNA: TGTGCCAGCAGTTTGATGCCCTACGAGCAGTACTTC
CDR3 protein: CASSLMPYEQYF

D gene: NA
clone size: NA
CDR3 length: 18
V gene: TRBV29-1
J gene: TRBJ2-6
CDR3 DNA: TGCAGCGTTGAAGTTACAGCAGGGGAAATTGCTGGGGCCAACGTCCTGACTTTC
CDR3 protein: CSVEVTAGEIAGANVLTF

D gene: NA
clone size: NA
CDR3 length: 13
V gene: TRBV7-8
J gene: TRBJ1-6
CDR3 DNA: TGTGCCAGCAGCGTAGTTACGAATTCACCCCTCCACTTT
CDR3 protein: CASSVVTNSPLHF

D gene: TRBD1
clone size: NA
CDR3 length: 15
V gene: TRBV29-1
J gene: TRBJ1-1
CDR3 DNA: TGCAGCGTTAACTGGCCGGGACAGCCGAACACTGAAGCTTTCTTT
CDR3 protein: CSVNWPGQPNTEAFF

D gene: TRBD2
clone size: NA
CDR3 length: 15
V gene: TRBV20-1
J gene: TRBJ2-7
CDR3 DNA: TGCAGTGCTCGTTCGGGGACTAGCGGTTCCTACGAGCAGTACTTC
CDR3 protein: CSARSGTSGSYEQYF

D gene: TRBD2
clone size: NA
CDR3 length: 15
V gene: TRBV20-1
J gene: TRBJ2-7
CDR3 DNA: TGCAGTGCTAGAGGACTAGCGGAACGGTCCTACGAGCAGTACTTC
CDR3 protein: CSARGLAERSYEQYF

D gene: NA
clone size: NA
CDR3 length: 15
V gene: TRBV13
J gene: TRBJ1-4
CDR3 DNA: TGTGCCAGCAGCCAAGATCGGGCCACGGGGCAGCGACTGTTTTTT
CDR3 protein: CASSQDRATGQRLFF

D gene: NA
clone size: NA
CDR3 length: 14
V gene: TRBV10-3
J gene: TRBJ2-1
CDR3 DNA: TGTGCCACTGGGGAGGCGGTAGCCTACAATGAGCAGTTCTTC
CDR3 protein: CATGEAVAYNEQFF

D gene: TRBD1
clone size: NA
CDR3 length: 13
V gene: TRBV10-3
J gene: TRBJ1-5
CDR3 DNA: TGTGCCATCAGCCGACAGGGGAATCAGCCCCAGCATTTT
CDR3 protein: CAISRQGNQPQHF

D gene: NA
clone size: NA
CDR3 length: 11
V gene: TRBV29-1
J gene: TRBJ1-1
CDR3 DNA: TGCAGCGTTGGGGTGAACACTGAAGCTTTCTTT
CDR3 protein: CSVGVNTEAFF

D gene: TRBD2
clone size: few
CDR3 length: 19
V gene: TRBV7-6
J gene: TRBJ2-7
CDR3 DNA: TGTGCCAGCAGCTTAGCGGGGGTCGGGACTAGCGGGATTACCTACGAGCAGTACTTC
CDR3 protein: CASSLAGVGTSGITYEQYF

D gene: TRBD1
clone size: NA
CDR3 length: 15
V gene: TRBV5-1
J gene: TRBJ1-6
CDR3 DNA: TGCGCCAGCAGCCTAGGGACAGGAGCGAATTCACCCCTCCACTTT
CDR3 protein: CASSLGTGANSPLHF